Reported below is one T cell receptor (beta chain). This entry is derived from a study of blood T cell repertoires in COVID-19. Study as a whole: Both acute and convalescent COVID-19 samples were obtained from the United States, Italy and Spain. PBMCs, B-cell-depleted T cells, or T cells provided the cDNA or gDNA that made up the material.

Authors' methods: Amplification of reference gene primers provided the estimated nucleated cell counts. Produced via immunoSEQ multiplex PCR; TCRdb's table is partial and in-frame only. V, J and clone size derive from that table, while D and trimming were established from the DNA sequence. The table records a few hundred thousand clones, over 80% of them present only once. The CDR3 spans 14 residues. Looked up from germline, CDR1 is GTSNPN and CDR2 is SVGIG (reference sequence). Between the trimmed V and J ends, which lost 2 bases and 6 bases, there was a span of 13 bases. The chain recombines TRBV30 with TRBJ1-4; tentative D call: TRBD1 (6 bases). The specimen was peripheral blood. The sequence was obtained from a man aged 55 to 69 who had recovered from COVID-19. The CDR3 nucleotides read TGTGCCTGGAGTCGGGGAACAGGGTATGAAAAACTGTTTTTT. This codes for CAWSRGTGYEKLFF.